This T cell receptor beta chain was sequenced for a study of blood T cell repertoires in COVID-19. Study in general: The origin of the acute and convalescent COVID-19 samples was the United States, Italy and Spain. The cDNA or gDNA used as material had been derived from T cells, B-cell-depleted T cells, or PBMCs.

In the source study's methods: Amplified reference gene primers provided the basis for estimating nucleated cell counts. Sequencing used immunoSEQ multiplex PCR; TCRdb keeps in-frame clones, though not all of them. That table furnishes V, J and clone size, whereas the DNA furnished D and trimming. The sample shows approximately 13,000 clones, 65% to 90% of them seen only once. CDR1 and CDR2 from the germline V gene are SGHTA and FQGTGA. J was trimmed by 7 bases and V by 5 bases; bases with no gene match: 10. This CDR3 contains 16 residues. The source material was peripheral blood. V is TRBV7-3 and J is TRBJ2-1, with 11 bases that match TRBD2. This clonotype was sampled from a woman between 50 and 59 years old with active or convalescent COVID-19. DNA of the CDR3: TGTGCCAGCAGCCTACACCTAGCGGGGGGTCGGAATGAGCAGTTCTTC. Amino acids: CASSLHLAGGRNEQFF.